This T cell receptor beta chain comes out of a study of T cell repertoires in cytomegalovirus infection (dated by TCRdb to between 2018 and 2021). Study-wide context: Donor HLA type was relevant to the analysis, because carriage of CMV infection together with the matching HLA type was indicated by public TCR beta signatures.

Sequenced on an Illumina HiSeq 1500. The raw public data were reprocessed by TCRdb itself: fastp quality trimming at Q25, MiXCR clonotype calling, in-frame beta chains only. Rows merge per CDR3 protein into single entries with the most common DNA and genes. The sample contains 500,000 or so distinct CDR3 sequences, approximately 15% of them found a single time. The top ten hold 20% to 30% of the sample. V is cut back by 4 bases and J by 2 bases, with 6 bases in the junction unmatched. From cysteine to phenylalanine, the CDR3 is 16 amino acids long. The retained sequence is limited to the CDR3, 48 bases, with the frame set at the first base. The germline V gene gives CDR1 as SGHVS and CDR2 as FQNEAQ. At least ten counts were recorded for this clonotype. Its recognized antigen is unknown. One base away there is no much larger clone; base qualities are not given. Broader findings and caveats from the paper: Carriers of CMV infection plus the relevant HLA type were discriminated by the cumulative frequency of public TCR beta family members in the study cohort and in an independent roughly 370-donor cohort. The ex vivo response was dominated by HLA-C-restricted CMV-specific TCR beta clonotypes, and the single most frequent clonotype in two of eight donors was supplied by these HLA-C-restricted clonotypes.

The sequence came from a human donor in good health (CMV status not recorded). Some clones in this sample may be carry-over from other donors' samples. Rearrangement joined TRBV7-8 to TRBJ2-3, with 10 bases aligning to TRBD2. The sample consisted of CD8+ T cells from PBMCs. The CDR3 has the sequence CASSSQRGGPTDTQYF. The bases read TGTGCCAGCAGCTCCCAGCGGGGGGGCCCCACAGATACGCAGTATTTT.